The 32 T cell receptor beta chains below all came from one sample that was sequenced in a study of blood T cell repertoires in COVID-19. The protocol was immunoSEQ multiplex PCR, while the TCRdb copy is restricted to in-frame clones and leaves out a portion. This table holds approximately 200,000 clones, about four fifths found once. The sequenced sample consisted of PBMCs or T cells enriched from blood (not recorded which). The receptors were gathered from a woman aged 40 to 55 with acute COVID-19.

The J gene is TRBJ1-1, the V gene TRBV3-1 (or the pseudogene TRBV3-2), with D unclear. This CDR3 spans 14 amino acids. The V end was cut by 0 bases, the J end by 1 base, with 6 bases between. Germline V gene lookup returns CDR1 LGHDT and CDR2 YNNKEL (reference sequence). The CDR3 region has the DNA TGTGCCAGCAGCCAAGAGTTGAGGAACACTGAAGCTTTCTTT. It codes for CASSQELRNTEAFF.

CDR3 sequence (DNA): TGTGCCACCAGTGATTTTGGTGCGGCCAATGAGCAGTTCTTC. Translated, it gives CATSDFGAANEQFF. The chain couples TRBV24-1 to TRBJ2-1; D is unresolved. The CDR3 sequence is 14 residues long. The V end was cut by 1 base, the J end by 6 bases, with 9 bases between. Germline V lookup: CDR1 KGHDR, CDR2 SFDVKD.

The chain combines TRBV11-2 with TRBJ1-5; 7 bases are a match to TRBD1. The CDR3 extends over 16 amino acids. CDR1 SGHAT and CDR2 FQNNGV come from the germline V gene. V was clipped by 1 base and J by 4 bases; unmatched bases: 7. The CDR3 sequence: CASSLGIQGENQPQHF. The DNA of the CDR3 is TGTGCCAGCAGCTTAGGTATCCAGGGGGAAAATCAGCCCCAGCATTTT.

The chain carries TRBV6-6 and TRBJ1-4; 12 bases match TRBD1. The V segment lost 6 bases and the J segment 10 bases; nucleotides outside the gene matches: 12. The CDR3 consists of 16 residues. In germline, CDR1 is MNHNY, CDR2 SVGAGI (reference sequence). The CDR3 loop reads CASSQISGTGGGKLFF. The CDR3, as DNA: TGTGCCAGCAGCCAAATATCCGGGACAGGGGGCGGAAAACTGTTTTTT.

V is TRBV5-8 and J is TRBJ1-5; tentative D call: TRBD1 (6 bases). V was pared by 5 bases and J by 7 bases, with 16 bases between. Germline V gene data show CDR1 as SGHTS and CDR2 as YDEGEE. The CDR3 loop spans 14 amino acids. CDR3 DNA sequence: TGTGCCAGCAGGAAATTTATTACAGGGCAGCCCCAGCATTTT. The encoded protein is CASRKFITGQPQHF. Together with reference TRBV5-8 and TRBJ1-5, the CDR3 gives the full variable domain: EAGVTQSPTHLIKTRGQQATLRCSPISGHTSVYWYQQALGLGLQFLLWYDEGEERNRGNFPPRFSGRQFPNYSSELNVNALELEDSALYLCASRKFITGQPQHFGDGTRLSIL.

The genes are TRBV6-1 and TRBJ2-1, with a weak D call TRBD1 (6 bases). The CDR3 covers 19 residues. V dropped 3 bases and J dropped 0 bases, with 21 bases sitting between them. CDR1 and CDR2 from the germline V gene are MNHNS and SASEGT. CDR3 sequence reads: CASSDPAPGQPSSYNEQFF. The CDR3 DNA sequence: TGTGCCAGCAGTGATCCCGCTCCGGGACAACCAAGCTCCTACAATGAGCAGTTCTTC.

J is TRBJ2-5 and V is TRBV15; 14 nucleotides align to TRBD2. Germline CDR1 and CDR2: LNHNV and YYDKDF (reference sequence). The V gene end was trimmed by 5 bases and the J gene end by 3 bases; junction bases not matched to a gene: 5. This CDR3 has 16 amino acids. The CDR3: CATSALTSGREETQYF. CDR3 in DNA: TGTGCCACCAGCGCCTTGACTAGCGGGAGGGAAGAGACCCAGTACTTC.

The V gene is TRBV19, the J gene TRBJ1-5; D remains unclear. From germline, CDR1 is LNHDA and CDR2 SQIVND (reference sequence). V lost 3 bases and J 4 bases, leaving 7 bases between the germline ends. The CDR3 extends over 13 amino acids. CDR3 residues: CASSMERNQPQHF. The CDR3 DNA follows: TGTGCCAGTAGTATGGAGAGAAATCAGCCCCAGCATTTT.

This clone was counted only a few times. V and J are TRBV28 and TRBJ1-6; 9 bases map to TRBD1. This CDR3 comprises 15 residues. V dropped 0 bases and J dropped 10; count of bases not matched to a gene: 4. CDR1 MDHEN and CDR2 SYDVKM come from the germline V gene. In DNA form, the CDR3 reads TGTGCCAGCAGTTTATGGGGGACAGGGTCATCACCCCTCCACTTT. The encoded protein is CASSLWGTGSSPLHF. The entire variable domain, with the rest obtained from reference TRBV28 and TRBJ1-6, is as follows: DVKVTQSSRYLVKRTGEKVFLECVQDMDHENMFWYRQDPGLGLRLIYFSYDVKMKEKGDIPEGYSVSREKKERFSLILESASTNQTSMYLCASSLWGTGSSPLHFGNGTRLTVT.

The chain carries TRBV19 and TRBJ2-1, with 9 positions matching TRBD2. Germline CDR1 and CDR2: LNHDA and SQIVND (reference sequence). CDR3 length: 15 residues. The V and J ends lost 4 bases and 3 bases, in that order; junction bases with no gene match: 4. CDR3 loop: CASSTTSGDYNEQFF. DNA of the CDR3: TGTGCCAGTAGTACGACTAGCGGCGACTACAATGAGCAGTTCTTC.

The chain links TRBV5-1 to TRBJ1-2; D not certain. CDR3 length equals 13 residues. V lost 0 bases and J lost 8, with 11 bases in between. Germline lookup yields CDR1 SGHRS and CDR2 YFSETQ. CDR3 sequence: CASSLGDVRGYTF. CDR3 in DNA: TGCGCCAGCAGCTTGGGTGACGTGCGGGGCTACACCTTC.

The CDR3 region is CATSDGSSGAYNEQFF. DNA of the CDR3: TGTGCCACCAGTGATGGGTCTAGTGGCGCCTACAATGAGCAGTTCTTC. The chain carries TRBV24-1 and TRBJ2-1; D gene unclear. Germline assignment: CDR1 KGHDR and CDR2 SFDVKD. The CDR3 runs 16 residues. Trimming left V 3 bases short and J 2 bases short, with 13 bases between.

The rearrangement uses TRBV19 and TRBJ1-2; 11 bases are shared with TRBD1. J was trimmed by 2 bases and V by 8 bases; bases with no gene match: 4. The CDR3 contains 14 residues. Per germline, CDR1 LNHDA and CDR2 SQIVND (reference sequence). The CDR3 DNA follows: TGTGCCAGTGATCGGACAGGGGGCAACTATGGCTACACCTTC. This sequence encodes CASDRTGGNYGYTF.

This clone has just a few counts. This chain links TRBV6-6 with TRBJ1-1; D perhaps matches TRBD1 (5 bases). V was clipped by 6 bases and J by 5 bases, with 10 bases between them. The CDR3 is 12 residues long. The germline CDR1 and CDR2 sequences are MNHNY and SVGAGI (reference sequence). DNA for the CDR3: TGTGCCAGCAGCTCACGGGGGACTGAAGCTTTCTTT. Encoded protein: CASSSRGTEAFF.

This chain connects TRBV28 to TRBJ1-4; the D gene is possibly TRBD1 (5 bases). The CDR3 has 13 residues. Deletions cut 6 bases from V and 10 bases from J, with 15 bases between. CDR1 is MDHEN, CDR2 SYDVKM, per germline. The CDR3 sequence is CASSPGGGRKLFF. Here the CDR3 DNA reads TGTGCCAGCAGCCCCGGTGGGGGGAGAAAACTGTTTTTT.

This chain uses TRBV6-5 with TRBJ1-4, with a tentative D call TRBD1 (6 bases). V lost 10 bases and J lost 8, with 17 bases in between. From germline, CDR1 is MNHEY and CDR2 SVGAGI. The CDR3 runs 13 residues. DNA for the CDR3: TGTGCCACCTTTCGACAGCAGGGGGAAAAACTGTTTTTT. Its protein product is CATFRQQGEKLFF.

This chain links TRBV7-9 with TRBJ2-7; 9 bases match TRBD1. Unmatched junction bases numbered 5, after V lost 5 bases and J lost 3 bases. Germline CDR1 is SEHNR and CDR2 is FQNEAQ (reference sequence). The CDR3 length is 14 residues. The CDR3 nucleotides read TGTGCCAGCAGCGCCCCGGGACAGGGCTACGAGCAGTACTTC. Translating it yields CASSAPGQGYEQYF. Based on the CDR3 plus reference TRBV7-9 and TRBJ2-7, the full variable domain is DTGVSQNPRHKITKRGQNVTFRCDPISEHNRLYWYRQTLGQGPEFLTYFQNEAQLEKSRLLSDRFSAERPKGSFSTLEIQRTEQGDSAMYLCASSAPGQGYEQYFGPGTRLTVT.

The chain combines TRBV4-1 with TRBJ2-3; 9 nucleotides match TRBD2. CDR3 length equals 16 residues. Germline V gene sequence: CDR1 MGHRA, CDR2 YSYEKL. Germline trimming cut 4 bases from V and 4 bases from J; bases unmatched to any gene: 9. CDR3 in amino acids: CASSRTVLAGADTQYF. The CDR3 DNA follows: TGCGCCAGCAGCCGAACAGTGTTAGCGGGGGCAGATACGCAGTATTTT.

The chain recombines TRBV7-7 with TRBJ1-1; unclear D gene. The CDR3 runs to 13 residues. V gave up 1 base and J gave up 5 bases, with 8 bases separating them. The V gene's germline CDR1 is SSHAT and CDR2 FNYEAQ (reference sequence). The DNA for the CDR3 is TGTGCCAGCAGCTTAGAGCGAAATACTGAAGCTTTCTTT. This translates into CASSLERNTEAFF.

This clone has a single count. The CDR3 sequence is CASRGQGLANEKLFF. CDR3 coding DNA: TGTGCCAGCAGGGGACAGGGCTTGGCTAATGAAAAACTGTTTTTT. The gene calls are TRBV5-8 and TRBJ1-4; TRBD1 matches at 9 bases. Germline trimming cut 5 bases from V and 3 bases from J; bases unmatched to any gene: 5. Germline CDR1 and CDR2: SGHTS and YDEGEE. CDR3 length: 15 amino acids.

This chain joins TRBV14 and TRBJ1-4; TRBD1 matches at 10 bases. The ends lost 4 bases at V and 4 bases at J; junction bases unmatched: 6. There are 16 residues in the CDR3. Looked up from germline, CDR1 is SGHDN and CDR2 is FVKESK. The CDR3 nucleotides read TGTGCCAGCAGCCTCAGACAGGGGGCGGTTAATGAAAAACTGTTTTTT. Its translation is CASSLRQGAVNEKLFF.

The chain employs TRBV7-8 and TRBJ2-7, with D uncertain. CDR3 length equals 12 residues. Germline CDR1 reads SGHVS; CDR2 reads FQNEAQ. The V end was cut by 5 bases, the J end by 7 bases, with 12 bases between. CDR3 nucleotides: TGTGCCAGCAGCCGCCTCGTCAGAGAGCAGTACTTC. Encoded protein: CASSRLVREQYF.

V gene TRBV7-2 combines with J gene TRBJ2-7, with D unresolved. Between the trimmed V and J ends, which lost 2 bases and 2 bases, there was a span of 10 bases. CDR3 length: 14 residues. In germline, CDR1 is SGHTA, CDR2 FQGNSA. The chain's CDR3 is CASSLSPDTYEQYF. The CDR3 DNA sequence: TGTGCCAGCAGCTTAAGTCCAGATACCTACGAGCAGTACTTC.

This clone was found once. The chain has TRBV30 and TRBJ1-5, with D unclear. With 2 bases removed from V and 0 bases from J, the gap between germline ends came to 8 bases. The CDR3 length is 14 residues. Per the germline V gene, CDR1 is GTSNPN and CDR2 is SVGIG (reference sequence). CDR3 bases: TGTGCCTGGAGTAGACAATTTAGCAATCAGCCCCAGCATTTT. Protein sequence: CAWSRQFSNQPQHF.

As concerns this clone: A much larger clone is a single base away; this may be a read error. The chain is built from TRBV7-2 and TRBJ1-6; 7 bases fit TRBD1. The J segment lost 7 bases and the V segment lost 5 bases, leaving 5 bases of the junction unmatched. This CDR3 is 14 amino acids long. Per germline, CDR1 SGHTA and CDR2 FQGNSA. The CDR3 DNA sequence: TGTGCCAGCAGCCCCCGGGACAGCAATTCACCCCTCCACTTT. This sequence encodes CASSPRDSNSPLHF.

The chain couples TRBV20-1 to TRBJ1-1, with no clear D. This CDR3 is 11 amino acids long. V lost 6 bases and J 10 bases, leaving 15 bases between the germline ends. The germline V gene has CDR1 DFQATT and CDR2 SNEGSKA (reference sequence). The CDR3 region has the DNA TGCAGTGCCGTGGAAATCGGAGGAGCTTTCTTT. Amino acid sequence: CSAVEIGGAFF.

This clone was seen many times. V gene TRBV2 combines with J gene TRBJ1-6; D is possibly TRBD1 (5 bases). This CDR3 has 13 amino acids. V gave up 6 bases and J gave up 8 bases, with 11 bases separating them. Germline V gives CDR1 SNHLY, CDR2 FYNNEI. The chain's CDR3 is CASRKDTDSPLHF. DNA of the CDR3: TGTGCCAGCAGAAAGGACACCGATTCACCCCTCCACTTT. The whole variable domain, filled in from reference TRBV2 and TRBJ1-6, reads EPEVTQTPSHQVTQMGQEVILRCVPISNHLYFYWYRQILGQKVEFLVSFYNNEISEKSEIFDDQFSVERPDGSNFTLKIRSTKLEDSAMYFCASRKDTDSPLHFGNGTRLTVT.

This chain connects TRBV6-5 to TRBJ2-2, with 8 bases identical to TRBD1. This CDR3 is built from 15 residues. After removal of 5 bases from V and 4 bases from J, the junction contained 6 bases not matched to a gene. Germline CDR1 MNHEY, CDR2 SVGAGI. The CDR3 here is CASSTDRGPTGELFF. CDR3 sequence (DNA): TGTGCCAGCAGTACCGACAGGGGCCCCACCGGGGAGCTGTTTTTT.

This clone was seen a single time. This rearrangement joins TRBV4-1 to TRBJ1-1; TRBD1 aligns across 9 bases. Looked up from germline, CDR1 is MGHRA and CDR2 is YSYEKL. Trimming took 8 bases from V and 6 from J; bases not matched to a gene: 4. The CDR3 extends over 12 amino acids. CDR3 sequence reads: CASRGQGAEAFF. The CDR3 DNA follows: TGCGCCAGCCGGGGACAGGGAGCTGAAGCTTTCTTT.

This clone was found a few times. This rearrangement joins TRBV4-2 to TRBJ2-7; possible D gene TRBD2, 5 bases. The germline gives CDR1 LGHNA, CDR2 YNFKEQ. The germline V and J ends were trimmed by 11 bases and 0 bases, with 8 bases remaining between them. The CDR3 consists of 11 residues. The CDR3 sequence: CAAGNSYEQYF. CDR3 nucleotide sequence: TGTGCCGCGGGCAACTCCTACGAGCAGTACTTC.

This CDR3 reads CASSQGTGTYEQYF. DNA for the CDR3: TGTGCCAGCAGCCAAGGGACAGGGACCTACGAGCAGTACTTC. This chain links TRBV4-2 with TRBJ2-7; 8 bases match TRBD1. CDR3 size: 14 residues. Germline values: CDR1 LGHNA, CDR2 YNFKEQ. The V segment lost 1 base and the J segment 2 bases; nucleotides outside the gene matches: 1.

The CDR3 is CASENGGTGGHEQYF. CDR3 DNA sequence: TGTGCCAGCGAAAATGGGGGGACAGGGGGTCACGAGCAGTACTTC. This chain uses TRBV6-5 with TRBJ2-7, with TRBD1 matching 11 bases. Losses at the gene ends were 8 bases for V and 5 bases for J; bases not matched to a gene: 11. The germline CDR1 and CDR2 sequences are MNHEY and SVGAGI. CDR3 length: 15 residues.